A selection of T cell receptor beta chains follows, all from one sample in a study of beta chain features in type 1 diabetes. Clones were sequenced by immunoSEQ multiplex PCR, and TCRdb holds only the in-frame ones, with some missing. Among hundreds of thousands of clones, over 8.5% were seen once, and the ten largest hold around 0.037%. The sequenced material came from naive CD4+ T cells from blood. Every receptor here comes from a woman aged 18-29 years in good health. Both conserved end residues are part of each CDR3. A D gene is named only where the DNA matches it firmly. Not all rows give a size; the values are once, few, many and, for expanded clones, a class.

cdr3_nt cdr3_aa clone_size v_call d_call j_call
TGTGCCAGCTCACCACCTAAGGGGGCTCTTGCCATTCAGTACTTC CASSPPKGALAIQYF few TRBV18 TRBD1 TRBJ2-4
TGTGCCAGCAGTTTATCCCGATCGGAGGAGACCCAGTACTTC CASSLSRSEETQYF few TRBV27 NA TRBJ2-5
TGTGCCAGCAGCTTCGGGGATACGCAGTATTTT CASSFGDTQYF many TRBV7-9 NA TRBJ2-3
TGTGCCAGCAGCTACCTGACAGGCCGGGCGGGAGTCCACGAGCAGTACTTC CASSYLTGRAGVHEQYF NA TRBV5-5 NA TRBJ2-7
TGTGCCACCAGCAGAGTCATCGGACAGGGGGTCACTGAAGCTTTCTTT CATSRVIGQGVTEAFF NA TRBV15 TRBD1 TRBJ1-1
TGTGCCTGGTCCTGGAGCAGGGGGCTGGGCACTGAAGCTTTCTTT CAWSWSRGLGTEAFF NA TRBV30 TRBD1 TRBJ1-1
TGTGCCAGCAGCAAACGTTCCAGACCTCTAGAGAGCAATCAGCCCCAGCATTTT CASSKRSRPLESNQPQHF NA TRBV21-1 NA TRBJ1-5
TGTGCCAGCAGCCCCGGCAGGGCCCCCTACGAGCAGTACTTC CASSPGRAPYEQYF few TRBV7-6 NA TRBJ2-7
TGTGCCAGCAGCTTGGGGCAGCCGGGCGAGCAGTACTTC CASSLGQPGEQYF NA TRBV5-4 NA TRBJ2-7
TGTGCCTGGAGTGCTGAAAGGGGCACTGAAGCTTTCTTT CAWSAERGTEAFF NA TRBV30 NA TRBJ1-1
TGTGCCTCCAGGGGCTATGGCTACACCTTC CASRGYGYTF NA TRBV30 NA TRBJ1-2
TGTGCCAGCAGCCCGTCGGGACAGGAGGGGGAGCAGTACTTC CASSPSGQEGEQYF few TRBV5-4 TRBD1 TRBJ2-5
TGTGCCAGCACCGGAGAGTTCTTTGATGAAAAACTGTTTTTT CASTGEFFDEKLFF NA TRBV2 NA TRBJ1-4
TGTGCCAGCAGCTTGCTAGCGGGGGGCTTGAGCTCCTACAATGAGCAGTTCTTC CASSLLAGGLSSYNEQFF few TRBV11-2 TRBD2 TRBJ2-1
TGCAGCGTCCGGACAGTCCTGAACACTGAAGCTTTCTTT CSVRTVLNTEAFF NA TRBV29-1 NA TRBJ1-1
TGTGCCAGCTCACCGGGACAGGGGGGCAATCAGCCCCAGCATTTT CASSPGQGGNQPQHF few TRBV18 TRBD1 TRBJ1-5
TGTGCCAGTAGTATTGCGGGGTTAGAGACCCAGTACTTC CASSIAGLETQYF NA TRBV19 NA TRBJ2-5
TGTGCCAGTACGGTTTCAGGCGGGAGGGTGGACGAGCAGTACTTC CASTVSGGRVDEQYF few TRBV19 TRBD2 TRBJ2-7
TGTGCCACCAGCAGAGATGCCGGTGGCATAGCCCCGCAGTATTTT CATSRDAGGIAPQYF few TRBV15 NA TRBJ2-3
TGTGCCAGCACGCGGGGGGCACCCGGCACAGATACGCAGTATTTT CASTRGAPGTDTQYF few TRBV6-1 TRBD2 TRBJ2-3
TGTGCCAGCAGGCCGGGACAAAGTAATGAAAAACTGTTTTTT CASRPGQSNEKLFF few TRBV6-5 NA TRBJ1-4
TGTGCCAGCAGCTTGGGGACAACAGGGAACACTGAAGCTTTCTTT CASSLGTTGNTEAFF few TRBV5-4 NA TRBJ1-1
TGCGCCAGCAGCTTGGAAGGGGGTATGCAGCCCCAGCATTTT CASSLEGGMQPQHF few TRBV5-1 NA TRBJ1-5
TGTGCCAGCAGCTTGGAGGCGGGATCCAGCACAGATACGCAGTATTTT CASSLEAGSSTDTQYF few TRBV5-4 NA TRBJ2-3
TGTGCCAGCAGCTTACAGGGGGCCGATGGCTACACCTTC CASSLQGADGYTF few TRBV7-9 TRBD1 TRBJ1-2
TGCGCCAGCAGCCAAAGACAGGGGCCGAACGGGGAGCTGTTTTTT CASSQRQGPNGELFF NA TRBV4-1 TRBD1 TRBJ2-2
TGTGCCAGCAGCTACGACAGGAGAACGAACACCGGGGAGCTGTTTTTT CASSYDRRTNTGELFF NA TRBV5-4 NA TRBJ2-2
TGCGCCAGCAGCACCGGGACAGGGGATAATCAGCCCCAGCATTTT CASSTGTGDNQPQHF NA TRBV5-1 TRBD1 TRBJ1-5
TGTGCCAGCAGCGTAGGGAGCGGGGGCCTGAAGAGTGAGCAGTTCTTC CASSVGSGGLKSEQFF NA TRBV9 TRBD2 TRBJ2-1
TGTGCCACCAGCAGAGTCCCTTTCGGCGGGAGGAAGAACACCGGGGAGCTGTTTTTT CATSRVPFGGRKNTGELFF NA TRBV15 TRBD2 TRBJ2-2
TGCAGCGTTGGGGATCGGACAGGGGTAAACGAGCAGTACTTC CSVGDRTGVNEQYF NA TRBV29-1 TRBD1 TRBJ2-7
TGTGCCAGCAGCTTGACAGGATTGAACACTGAAGCTTTCTTT CASSLTGLNTEAFF NA TRBV5-5 NA TRBJ1-1
TGTGCCAGCCGCCCTCGGTCTAACTATGGCTACACCTTC CASRPRSNYGYTF few TRBV6-1 NA TRBJ1-2
TGTGCTAGCAGCTTAGGAACTAGCGGGGGAGAGACCCAGTACTTC CASSLGTSGGETQYF NA TRBV7-7 TRBD2 TRBJ2-5
TGTGCCAGCAGCTTAGAACAGGGGGCCGGCTATGGCTACACCTTC CASSLEQGAGYGYTF few TRBV7-8 TRBD1 TRBJ1-2
TGTGCCAGCAGTTATGTGGGGGCTAGCACCGGGGAGCTGTTTTTT CASSYVGASTGELFF few TRBV6-6 NA TRBJ2-2
TGTGCCAGCAGCTTAGGGGGGGTGGGCGGCTACGAGCAGTACTTC CASSLGGVGGYEQYF NA TRBV7-6 NA TRBJ2-7
TGTGCCACCAGACAGGGCACATTTGGGGACACTGAAGCTTTCTTT CATRQGTFGDTEAFF NA TRBV15 NA TRBJ1-1
TGTGCCAGCAGTGAGCGGGGTACTCGCACAGATACGCAGTATTTT CASSERGTRTDTQYF NA TRBV27 TRBD2 TRBJ2-3
TGTGCCAGCAGCTTTTGGTCGGGGACAGGGGTATACGAGCAGTACTTC CASSFWSGTGVYEQYF few TRBV5-6 TRBD1 TRBJ2-7
TGCGCCAGCAGCTTCGACAGCTACAATGAGCAGTTCTTC CASSFDSYNEQFF few TRBV5-1 NA TRBJ2-1
TGCGCCAGCAGTCCGCAGGCCATCTACGAGCAGTACTTC CASSPQAIYEQYF NA TRBV23-1 NA TRBJ2-7
TGTGCCAGCAGAACGGGACAGGGGAACTACGAGCAGTACTTC CASRTGQGNYEQYF few TRBV6-1 TRBD1 TRBJ2-7
TGCGCCAGCAGCTTAGGGGACCCTCAGGGGGCCACTGAAGCTTTCTTT CASSLGDPQGATEAFF NA TRBV5-1 TRBD1 TRBJ1-1
TGTGCCAGCAGACTAGAGGGCTACACCTTC CASRLEGYTF NA TRBV28 NA TRBJ1-2
TGCGCCAGCAGCTCGACAGGGATCAATGAGCAGTTCTTC CASSSTGINEQFF NA TRBV5-1 TRBD1 TRBJ2-1
TGTGCCAGCAGCGTAGAGAGGAACACTGAAGCTTTCTTT CASSVERNTEAFF few TRBV9 NA TRBJ1-1
TGTGCCAGCAGTTATCCCGGTGGCTACACCTTC CASSYPGGYTF few TRBV6-5 NA TRBJ1-2
TGTGCCAGCGCCGGGCTAGCGGGACCCCGGGGGACCTACGAGCAGTACTTC CASAGLAGPRGTYEQYF NA TRBV5-4 TRBD2 TRBJ2-7
TGTGCCTGGAGTGATGGGAGACCTGAAGCTTTCTTT CAWSDGRPEAFF many TRBV30 NA TRBJ1-1
TGTGCCAGCAGCTTGGATCAGGGGGCGCGCGAGCAGTACTTC CASSLDQGAREQYF few TRBV5-6 TRBD1 TRBJ2-7
TGTGCCAGCAGTTCCGGGACTCGGAATGAGCAGTTCTTC CASSSGTRNEQFF NA TRBV6-6 NA TRBJ2-1
TGTGCCAGCAGAGGGACTAGCGGGAGTGATACGCAGTATTTT CASRGTSGSDTQYF NA TRBV2 TRBD2 TRBJ2-3